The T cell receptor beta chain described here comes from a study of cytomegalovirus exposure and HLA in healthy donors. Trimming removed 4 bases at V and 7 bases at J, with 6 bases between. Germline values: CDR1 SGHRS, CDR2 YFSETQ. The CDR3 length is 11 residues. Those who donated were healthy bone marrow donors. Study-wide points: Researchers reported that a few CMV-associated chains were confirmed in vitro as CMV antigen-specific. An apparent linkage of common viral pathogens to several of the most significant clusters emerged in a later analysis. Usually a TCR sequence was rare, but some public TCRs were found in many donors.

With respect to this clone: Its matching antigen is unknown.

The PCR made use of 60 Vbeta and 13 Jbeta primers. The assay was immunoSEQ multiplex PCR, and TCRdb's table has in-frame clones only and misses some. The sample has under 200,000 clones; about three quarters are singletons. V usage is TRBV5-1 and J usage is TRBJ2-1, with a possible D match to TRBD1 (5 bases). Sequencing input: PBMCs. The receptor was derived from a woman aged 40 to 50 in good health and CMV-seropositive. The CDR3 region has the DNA TGCGCCAGCAGCGCAGGGAATGAGCAGTTCTTC. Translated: CASSAGNEQFF.